The rows below give T cell receptor beta chains drawn from one sample of a study of response to subunit inactivated influenza vaccine. TCRdb called the RT-PCR reads again in MiXCR, with one record for every CDR3 protein. Altogether 650,000 to 800,000 distinct CDR3 sequences are present, about 15% being singletons, with the ten largest covering roughly 6.4%. The sequenced sample was PBMCs from blood, obtained less than 15 days before vaccination. Every receptor here comes from a man in his fifties who received an inactivated influenza vaccine. Each CDR3 is given with its conserved first and last residue.

v_gene	CDR3aa
TRBV27	CASSLTPGTGGSYGYTF
TRBV7-2	CASSSGTSRSYEQYF
TRBV4-3	CASSQDLQGIYEQFF
TRBV5-5	CASSWGTGASQNEQFF
TRBV5-1	CASSLSYPYEQYF
TRBV20-1	CSARQEKLFF
TRBV27	CASRPFLDSPLHF
TRBV2	CASKDRSSYEQYF
TRBV10-3	CAINGQAEETQYF
TRBV4-3	CASSQDLAEYQETQYF
TRBV5-6	CASSSPGTAIGNEQFF
TRBV3-1	CASSQSGGTEAFF
TRBV4-3	CASSQELFSGNTIYF
TRBV6-1	CASWSGGLVVNEQFF
TRBV20-1	CSARDREGNQPQHF
TRBV23-1	CARVDRGNYEQYF
TRBV6-2/TRBV6-3	CASSYPGTGGNQPQHF
TRBV7-2	CASSLAVGELFF
TRBV28	CASRSSYNEQFF
TRBV6-2/TRBV6-3	CASSSMRRGYYNEQFF
TRBV15	CATSRGRVQTSTDTQYF
TRBV14	CASSEGTIGGYTF
TRBV6-2/TRBV6-3	CASSLGDRVNTEAFF
TRBV7-9	CASSLLFGVGETQYF
TRBV27	CASSSMPGDSYYGYTF
TRBV25-1	CASILPGQGYEQYF
TRBV27	CASSFVTTAPYNEQFF
TRBV27	CASSFYGTNYGYTF
TRBV28	CAIQPRDGSTDTQYF
TRBV4-3	CASSHPTSGSDTGELFF
TRBV4-1	CASSLVTGTGGSGANVLTF
TRBV12-3/TRBV12-4	CASSPQKSLAVPYEQYF
TRBV12-3/TRBV12-4	CASSLAGVRTSSYEQYF
TRBV15	CATGGQGRKETQYF
TRBV5-1	CASSIRLKSADEQYF
TRBV5-1	CASSSQLQGTGELFF
TRBV5-1	CASSPFTSGPSTDTQYF
TRBV5-8	CASSFGGSFYNEQFF
TRBV3-1	CASSQETGGYQETQYF
TRBV7-9	CASSFSGTGGEQYF
TRBV7-3	CASSGGLTGELFF
TRBV7-4	CASSSFGTRAYEQYF
TRBV6-2/TRBV6-3	CASSYRYSTEAFF
TRBV20-1	CSARDHRAGSNYGYTF
TRBV4-1	CASSQVTGYGYTF
TRBV6-1	CASGGVNSYNEQFF
TRBV6-2/TRBV6-3	CASTTVRAYEQYF
TRBV27	CASSLIGGEGTGELFF
TRBV6-1	CASSEAGSVFGANVLTF
TRBV20-1	CSARVSVSSGNTIYF